These 21 T cell receptor beta chains were sequenced from one sample in a study of CD8+CD57+ T cells in acquired aplastic anemia. Previously, flow cytometry had revealed CD8+CD57+ cell expansion in the patients chosen for sequencing. Profiles of TCR beta VDJ and CDR3 were generated from a genomic DNA template. A single record per CDR3 protein comes from TCRdb applying MiXCR to the reads. The sample shows just over 150,000 distinct CDR3 sequences, 45% to 50% of them seen only once. Sequencing was performed on sorted CD4+, CD8+, or CD8+CD57+ T cells (not recorded which) from PBMCs. Every receptor here comes from a human donor with aplastic anemia.

V and J are TRBV20-1 and TRBJ2-3; 9 bases map to TRBD2. Trimming cost V 3 bases and J 5 bases; bases outside gene matches: 9. CDR3 length: 15 amino acids. CDR1 is DFQATT and CDR2 is SNEGSKA in the germline V gene (reference sequence). The CDR3 nucleotides are TGCAGTGCTAGTCCCTTAGCGGGAGTAAAAGATACGCAGTATTTT. Its protein is CSASPLAGVKDTQYF.

The chain recombines TRBV4-3 with TRBJ2-3; weak D call: TRBD1 (5 bases). The V gene's germline CDR1 is LGHNA and CDR2 YSLEER. Trimming left V 1 base short and J 2 bases short, with 10 bases between. This CDR3 comprises 15 residues. The CDR3 DNA reads as TGCGCCAGCAGCCAAGGACAGAGTGTCACAGATACGCAGTATTTT. Amino acid sequence: CASSQGQSVTDTQYF.

The V and J genes are TRBV10-3 and TRBJ1-5; D not certain. V lost 3 bases and J lost 3, with 9 bases in between. CDR3 length: 14 amino acids. CDR1 and CDR2 (germline): ENHRY, SYGVKD. The CDR3 loop reads CAISDGEINQPQHF. The CDR3 coding sequence is TGTGCCATCAGTGATGGGGAGATCAATCAGCCCCAGCATTTT.

This chain connects TRBV27 to TRBJ2-7; tentatively, D is TRBD1 (5 bases). The CDR3 spans 13 residues. With 3 bases removed from V and 4 bases from J, the gap between germline ends came to 10 bases. Germline V gene sequence: CDR1 MNHEY, CDR2 SMNVEV (reference sequence). The CDR3: CASSFRVQYEQYF. The DNA for the CDR3 is TGTGCCAGCAGTTTCAGGGTACAGTACGAGCAGTACTTC.

In this sample, this clonotype turned up many times. The V gene is TRBV24-1, the J gene TRBJ2-1; tentatively, D is TRBD2 (6 bases). Germline V gene lookup returns CDR1 KGHDR and CDR2 SFDVKD. The CDR3 length is 16 residues. V shed 2 bases and J shed 5 bases, with 15 bases lying between them. The CDR3 DNA follows: TGTGCCACCAGTGATTGGGGGGACCAACCAAACAATGAGCAGTTCTTC. This encodes CATSDWGDQPNNEQFF.

This clonotype has a count of ten or more. The rearrangement joins TRBV9 to TRBJ1-5, with 10 nucleotides matching TRBD1. The V segment lost 2 bases and the J segment 6 bases; nucleotides outside the gene matches: 5. Germline CDR1 reads SGDLS; CDR2 reads YYNGEE. The CDR3 consists of 15 residues. CDR3 in amino acids: CASSVTDRGIQPQHF. In nucleotides, the CDR3 is TGTGCCAGCAGCGTTACGGACAGGGGGATTCAGCCCCAGCATTTT.

This clonotype was counted ten times or more. The chain combines TRBV7-9 with TRBJ1-5; D not resolved. Germline-derived CDR1 and CDR2 are SEHNR and FQNEAQ (reference sequence). V lost 5 bases, J lost 4 bases, and 12 bases lay in between. This CDR3 spans 14 amino acids. The CDR3 nucleotides are TGTGCCAGCAGCGTCGACGGAGCGAATCAGCCCCAGCATTTT. Amino acids: CASSVDGANQPQHF.

This sequence joins TRBV24-1 and TRBJ1-6, with a weak D call TRBD1 (5 bases). CDR1 KGHDR and CDR2 SFDVKD come from the germline V gene. The CDR3 totals 13 residues. V dropped 8 bases and J dropped 2 bases, with 6 bases sitting between them. The CDR3 nucleotides are TGTGCCACCATGGGACCCTATAATTCACCCCTCCACTTT. It encodes CATMGPYNSPLHF.

There are a few counts of this clonotype. The chain recombines TRBV24-1 with TRBJ2-2, with D perhaps TRBD1 (5 bases). With 9 bases removed from V and 0 bases from J, the gap between germline ends came to 16 bases. CDR1 and CDR2 from the germline V gene are KGHDR and SFDVKD. The CDR3 totals 16 residues. CDR3 residues: CATPTDGRTNTGELFF. The CDR3 DNA follows: TGTGCCACCCCGACAGATGGACGTACGAACACCGGGGAGCTGTTTTTT.

Comments on this clonotype: This could be a read error, since a much larger clone is one nucleotide away. The chain uses TRBV6-4 and TRBJ2-2, with 7 bases aligning to TRBD2. CDR1 and CDR2 from the germline V gene are MRHNA and SNTAGT. The CDR3 loop spans 17 amino acids. The V segment lost 0 bases and the J segment 0 bases; nucleotides outside the gene matches: 4. The CDR3 reads CASSDSPSGANTGELFF. For the CDR3, the DNA is TGTGCCAGCAGTGACTCGCCTAGCGGCGCGAACACCGGGGAGCTGTTTTTT.

This clonotype was seen repeatedly, ten times or more. At one end the junction does not follow the germline gene, possibly because of a read error. The V gene is TRBV7-9, the J gene TRBJ2-1; D not certain. The CDR3 has 12 residues. Germline V gene lookup returns CDR1 SEHNR and CDR2 FQNEAQ (reference sequence). CDR3 nucleotide sequence: TGTGCCGGCAGCTTAGTAGGTGGCGAGCAGTTCTTC. Protein: CAGSLVGGEQFF.

This clonotype was seen a few times. In DNA, the CDR3 is TGTGCCAGCATGCTCTACGAGCAGTACTTC. Translated: CASMLYEQYF. V and J are TRBV2 and TRBJ2-7; D unclear. V shed 7 bases and J shed 3 bases, with 4 bases lying between them. The CDR3 is made up of 10 amino acids. Per germline, CDR1 SNHLY and CDR2 FYNNEI.

This clonotype was detected many times. A read error may be the cause here, since a much bigger clone is one base away. The chain combines TRBV29-1 with TRBJ2-3; 7 nucleotides match TRBD1. CDR3 length: 12 residues. Germline lookup yields CDR1 SQVTM and CDR2 ANQGSEA. CDR3 in amino acids: CSVGQHTGTQYF. DNA of the CDR3: TGCAGCGTGGGACAGCACACAGGTACGCAGTATTTT.

Remarks on this clonotype: Germline and junction disagree at one end, which may indicate a read error. The V gene is TRBV29-1, the J gene TRBJ2-2; D call uncertain. This CDR3 is built from 14 residues. Germline V CDR1 and CDR2: SQVTM, ANQGSEA. CDR3 loop: CSVEVGDLGCELSF. The CDR3 nucleotides read TGCAGCGTTGAAGTGGGCGATTTGGGGTGCGAGCTGTCTTTT.

This clonotype was seen ten or more times. This chain uses TRBV6-5 with TRBJ2-7; D remains unclear. Germline V CDR1 and CDR2: MNHEY, SVGAGI. The CDR3 extends over 15 amino acids. The V and J ends lost 2 bases and 1 base respectively, with 12 bases between them. CDR3: CASSYKWAASYEQYF. In DNA, the CDR3 is TGTGCCAGCAGTTACAAATGGGCAGCTTCCTACGAGCAGTACTTC.

Points on this clonotype: A junction end diverges from the germline sequence, so it may reflect a read error. The chain employs TRBV12-3 or TRBV12-4 and TRBJ2-1; D is unclear. This CDR3 is built from 14 residues. DNA for the CDR3: TGTGCCAGTAGTTTAGAGGACGCATACAATGAGCAGTTCTTC. It yields the protein CASSLEDAYNEQFF.

The V gene is TRBV24-1, the J gene TRBJ2-3; tentative D call: TRBD1 (6 bases). Germline CDR1 and CDR2: KGHDR and SFDVKD. Trimming shortened V by 4 bases and J by 0 bases, and 10 bases separated the two germline ends. CDR3 length: 15 amino acids. For the CDR3, the DNA is TGTGCCACCAGTGACGCGACAGGTAGCACAGATACGCAGTATTTT. This encodes CATSDATGSTDTQYF.

The V and J genes are TRBV5-1 and TRBJ2-3; the D call may be TRBD1 or TRBD2 (6 bases each). CDR1 is SGHRS, CDR2 YFSETQ, per germline. CDR3 length equals 15 residues. The V end was cut by 4 bases, the J end by 6 bases, with 18 bases between. The CDR3, as DNA: TGCGCCAGCAGCACGTCGGGGGCGCATTCTGATACGCAGTATTTT. Protein product: CASSTSGAHSDTQYF.

CDR3 residues: CASSSTSSRDVTGELFF. DNA of the CDR3: TGTGCCAGCAGCTCTACCTCTTCGCGGGATGTCACCGGGGAGCTGTTTTTT. The V and J genes are TRBV9 and TRBJ2-2; weak D call: TRBD2 (6 bases). This CDR3 is built from 17 residues. V gave up 4 bases and J gave up 4 bases, with 20 bases separating them. Germline CDR1 is SGDLS and CDR2 is YYNGEE. The whole variable domain, remainder taken from reference TRBV9 and TRBJ2-2, is DSGVTQTPKHLITATGQRVTLRCSPRSGDLSVYWYQQSLDQGLQFLIQYYNGEERAKGNILERFSAQQFPDLHSELNLSSLELGDSALYFCASSSTSSRDVTGELFFGEGSRLTVL.

This clonotype appeared a few times. The chain combines TRBV11-1 with TRBJ1-4; TRBD1 is a possible D gene (6 bases). This CDR3 has 17 amino acids. The V end was cut by 6 bases, the J end by 0 bases, with 17 bases between. Germline V gene data show CDR1 as SGHAT and CDR2 as FQDESV (reference sequence). The CDR3 nucleotides read TGTGCCAGCAGTTTACCCAGGGGAAGGGCAACTAATGAAAAACTGTTTTTT. It specifies CASSLPRGRATNEKLFF. Combining the CDR3 with reference TRBV11-1 and TRBJ1-4 gives the whole variable domain EAEVAQSPRYKITEKSQAVAFWCDPISGHATLYWYRQILGQGPELLVQFQDESVVDDSQLPKDRFSAERLKGVDSTLKIQPAELGDSAMYLCASSLPRGRATNEKLFFGSGTQLSVL.

This clonotype was seen only once. The V and J genes are TRBV19 and TRBJ1-5, with D hard to call. Germline CDR1 is LNHDA and CDR2 is SQIVND (reference sequence). Between the trimmed V and J ends, which lost 3 bases and 3 bases, there was a span of 9 bases. The length of the CDR3 is 14 residues. CDR3 DNA: TGTGCCAGTAGTATCTTGGGTACCAATCAGCCCCAGCATTTT. It yields the protein CASSILGTNQPQHF. The full variable domain, rest sourced from reference TRBV19 and TRBJ1-5, is DGGITQSPKYLFRKEGQNVTLSCEQNLNHDAMYWYRQDPGQGLRLIYYSQIVNDFQKGDIAEGYSVSREKKESFPLTVTSAQKNPTAFYLCASSILGTNQPQHFGDGTRLSIL.